Described below is a single T cell receptor beta chain sequence and its context. The antigen remains undetermined. Mismatch with germline at one junction end may stem from a read error. The record originates from a study of tumor and adjacent non-tumor tissue in lung cancer. In the study overall: Histology: about a dozen adenocarcinoma, a couple of squamous cell carcinoma, 1 small cell lung cancer. Samples averaged about 4.2 million productive TCRbeta reads each. Findings and limits, study-wide: Tumor repertoires had a smaller top 100 clone share than normal lung.

This sample's RNA came from whole unsorted tissue. Distant lung tissue was collected more than 3 cm away from the tumor edge. Chemotherapy-naive patients with new lung cancer underwent thoracic surgery in China, August–late 2014. Germline V gives CDR1 SGHAT, CDR2 FQNNGV. The CDR3 extends over 14 amino acids. The library came from three nested PCR rounds adapted from ARM-PCR protocols. TCRdb re-called the multiplex PCR reads with MiXCR, one entry per CDR3 protein. The repertoire holds some 100,000 distinct CDR3 sequences, with roughly 60% as singletons. The source is a man aged 25 to 40 with non-small cell lung cancer. Sequences were obtained from distant non-tumor lung tissue. The rearrangement links TRBV11-2 to TRBJ1-5; possibly TRBD1 for D (5 bases). The CDR3 protein is CSSNNSRADQPQHF. CDR3 in DNA: TGTTCCAGCAACAACAGCAGGGCCGATCAGCCCCAGCATTTT.